The sequence of this TCR beta chain was determined in a study of blood T cell repertoires in COVID-19. Study context: From T cells, B-cell-depleted T cells, or PBMCs came the material, which was cDNA or gDNA.

The assay was immunoSEQ multiplex PCR, and TCRdb's table has in-frame clones only and misses some. The sample contains approximately 150,000 clones, approximately 84% of which appear only once. The CDR3 totals 18 residues. The germline V gene encodes CDR1 SGHDT and CDR2 YYEEEE. J was trimmed by 5 bases and V by 0 bases; bases with no gene match: 8. Sequenced input: PBMCs or T cells enriched from blood (not recorded which). This clonotype originated in a woman aged 45 to 65 with acute COVID-19. The genes are TRBV5-6 and TRBJ2-2, with 12 positions matching TRBD1. CDR3 bases: TGTGCCAGCAGCTTGGCGGGACAGGGGGCATTATGGACCGGGGAGCTGTTTTTT. This sequence encodes CASSLAGQGALWTGELFF.